A single sample is the source of the 13 T cell receptor beta chains below, sequenced in a study of neurological immune-mediated disorders. TCRdb reprocessed the 5' RACE reads with MiXCR, giving one entry per CDR3 protein. Found here are roughly 55,000 distinct CDR3 sequences, roughly 17% of them singletons; the top ten hold about 4.2%. The specimen was PBMCs. These receptors all come from a man aged 55 to 70 in good health.

The chain carries TRBV6-2 or TRBV6-3 and TRBJ2-2, with D perhaps matching TRBD2 (6 bases). This CDR3 contains 14 residues. Germline V gene sequence: CDR1 MNHEY, CDR2 SVGEGT. V was clipped by 5 bases and J by 2 bases, with 9 bases between them. Here the CDR3 DNA reads TGTGCCAGCAGTAACGGGAGAAACACCGGGGAGCTGTTTTTT. Its translation is CASSNGRNTGELFF.

Ten or more counts support this clonotype. J is TRBJ1-5 and V is TRBV5-6; TRBD1 is a possible D gene (5 bases). The CDR3 is made up of 15 amino acids. Germline V CDR1 and CDR2: SGHDT, YYEEEE. The ends were cut back, 0 bases at V and 3 bases at J, with 10 bases in the middle. The CDR3 here is CASSLGGRNNQPQHF. The CDR3 bases are TGTGCCAGCAGCTTGGGGGGGAGGAACAATCAGCCCCAGCATTTT. The full variable domain, completed using reference TRBV5-6 and TRBJ1-5, is DAGVTQSPTHLIKTRGQQVTLRCSPKSGHDTVSWYQQALGQGPQFIFQYYEEEERQRGNFPDRFSGHQFPNYSSELNVNALLLGDSALYLCASSLGGRNNQPQHFGDGTRLSIL.

This clonotype was found many times. The rearrangement joins TRBV7-9 to TRBJ2-7, with 12 positions matching TRBD2. Germline assignment: CDR1 SEHNR and CDR2 FQNEAQ (reference sequence). This CDR3 is 14 amino acids long. With V trimmed by 4 bases and J by 6 bases, 4 bases remained unmatched. CDR3 DNA sequence: TGTGCCAGCAGCTCTAGCGGGAGGGACGGCGAGCAGTACTTC. It encodes CASSSSGRDGEQYF. Filled out from reference TRBV7-9 and TRBJ2-7, the complete variable domain reads DTGVSQNPRHKITKRGQNVTFRCDPISEHNRLYWYRQTLGQGPEFLTYFQNEAQLEKSRLLSDRFSAERPKGSFSTLEIQRTEQGDSAMYLCASSSSGRDGEQYFGPGTRLTVT.

In this sample, this clonotype turned up many times. This chain joins TRBV5-1 and TRBJ2-5; the match to TRBD1 covers 9 bases. Germline V gene data show CDR1 as SGHRS and CDR2 as YFSETQ. The CDR3 is made up of 15 amino acids. The trim removed 0 bases at V and 2 bases at J, leaving 2 bases unmatched. CDR3: CASSLGGQGQETQYF. The CDR3 DNA reads TGCGCCAGCAGCTTGGGGGGACAGGGACAAGAGACCCAGTACTTC.

This clonotype has only a few counts. This rearrangement joins TRBV7-2 to TRBJ2-5, with 10 bases that match TRBD1. The V gene's germline CDR1 is SGHTA and CDR2 FQGNSA. The CDR3 covers 14 residues. V was pared by 5 bases and J by 5 bases, with 5 bases of the junction left unmatched. In nucleotides, the CDR3 is TGTGCCAGCAGCCGACAGGGGGCTAAGGAGACCCAGTACTTC. Translating gives CASSRQGAKETQYF.

This clonotype was seen at least ten times. The rearrangement links TRBV4-2 to TRBJ2-1, with 10 bases identical to TRBD2. V was pared by 1 base and J by 10 bases, with 7 bases of the junction left unmatched. Germline CDR1 and CDR2: LGHNA and YNFKEQ. This CDR3 is built from 15 residues. The CDR3 here is CASSQGTSGLPEQFF. In nucleotides, the CDR3 is TGTGCCAGCAGCCAAGGGACTAGCGGCCTACCGGAGCAGTTCTTC.

This clonotype was detected many times. The chain joins TRBV10-3 to TRBJ2-2; no reliable D call. The germline CDR1 and CDR2 sequences are ENHRY and SYGVKD. The CDR3 extends over 15 amino acids. V lost 7 bases to trimming and J lost 1 base, with 13 bases between them. Here the CDR3 DNA reads TGTGCCATCAAAGGGATGGGCCTGAACACCGGGGAGCTGTTTTTT. It is translated as CAIKGMGLNTGELFF.

This clonotype appeared many times. J is TRBJ2-2 and V is TRBV25-1; 10 nucleotides align to TRBD2. CDR3 length: 14 residues. Trimming removed 5 bases from V and 7 bases from J; junction bases left unmatched: 4. Germline CDR1 is MGHDK and CDR2 is SYGVNS. The CDR3 protein is CASSLAGDLGELFF. The DNA of the CDR3 is TGTGCCAGCAGTCTAGCGGGAGATCTCGGGGAGCTGTTTTTT.

The sample holds a few counts of this clonotype. The rearrangement links TRBV7-8 to TRBJ1-5; the D gene is possibly TRBD1 (6 bases). This CDR3 comprises 15 residues. Trimming shortened V by 5 bases and J by 5 bases, and 16 bases separated the two germline ends. Looked up from germline, CDR1 is SGHVS and CDR2 is FQNEAQ. CDR3 nucleotides: TGTGCCAGCAGCCGAAGGCACCCAGGGGATCAGCCCCAGCATTTT. Its protein product is CASSRRHPGDQPQHF.

The chain is built from TRBV7-2 and TRBJ2-1, with TRBD2 matching over 12 bases. The CDR3 contains 17 residues. The junction had 11 bases not matched to a gene; V was cut back by 6 bases and J by 5 bases. Germline-derived CDR1 and CDR2 are SGHTA and FQGNSA. CDR3 region: CASSQTLAGGTNNEQFF. The CDR3 DNA is TGTGCCAGCAGTCAAACCCTAGCGGGAGGGACCAACAATGAGCAGTTCTTC.

This clonotype was picked up many times. The V and J genes are TRBV29-1 and TRBJ1-1, with D maybe TRBD1 (5 bases). CDR3 length: 13 amino acids. With 7 bases removed from V and 0 bases from J, the gap between germline ends came to 12 bases. Germline CDR1 is SQVTM and CDR2 is ANQGSEA. The CDR3, as DNA: TGCAGCGGTATGACAGATTTGAACACTGAAGCTTTCTTT. Translating gives CSGMTDLNTEAFF.

This clonotype was found many times. The rearrangement joins TRBV12-3 or TRBV12-4 to TRBJ2-5; D call uncertain. V was trimmed by 4 bases and J by 3 bases, leaving 9 bases between them. The CDR3 runs 13 residues. CDR3 sequence reads: CASSWTPEETQYF. CDR3 bases: TGTGCCAGCAGTTGGACGCCGGAAGAGACCCAGTACTTC.

This clonotype was observed a few times. The rearrangement uses TRBV3-1 and TRBJ1-1; D is uncertain. This CDR3 region has 13 residues. Per the germline V gene, CDR1 is LGHDT and CDR2 is YNNKEL (reference sequence). V was pared by 4 bases and J by 7 bases, with 13 bases between. This CDR3 reads CASSPWARSEAFF. The DNA for the CDR3 is TGTGCCAGCAGCCCGTGGGCTCGGAGTGAAGCTTTCTTT.